This TCR beta chain stems from a study of radiation and T cells in renal cell carcinoma. Study results and limitations: Pretreatment tumor biopsies were lacking, so baseline clonotypes are unknown.

The time point here: blood 4 weeks post-SBRT, at nephrectomy. Regarding treatment: 15 Gy SBRT to primary tumor, nephrectomy 4 weeks later. Nephrectomy followed 15 Gy stereotactic body radiation by 4 weeks. This renal cell carcinoma was of the clear cell type. The data were produced by immunoSEQ multiplex PCR, yet TCRdb's version contains in-frame clones alone and is incomplete. The table has over 85,000 clones, around four fifths seen once; the top ten hold around 9.4%. The V end was cut by 4 bases, the J end by 1 base, with 7 bases between. The CDR3 is 13 amino acids. CDR1 is MGHRA, CDR2 YSYEKL, per germline. Concerning this clone: The antigen remains undetermined.

The genes are TRBV4-1 and TRBJ1-1, with D uncertain. The TCR comes from a man aged 50-59 years with renal cell carcinoma. The sequencing here drew on blood, taken from a patient whose treatment included radiotherapy and nephrectomy. The CDR3 is CASSPIQNTEAFF. The DNA of the CDR3 is TGCGCCAGCAGCCCAATCCAGAACACTGAAGCTTTCTTT.